What follows describes a single T cell receptor (beta chain). This specimen belongs to a study of OX40 agonist ivuxolimab in advanced cancers. About the research overall: An agonistic human IgG2 monoclonal antibody against OX40 (CD134) was given. Prior therapy, whether anti-PD-1, anti-PD-L1 or anti-CTLA-4, was allowed, and 35% to 40% had some.

Blood samples were obtained at baseline, cycle 4 day 1, and cycle 7 day 1. Germline lookup yields CDR1 WNHNN and CDR2 SYGVQD (reference sequence). J was trimmed by 2 bases and V by 5 bases; bases with no gene match: 1. The CDR3 consists of 14 residues. Sequenced by immunoSEQ multiplex PCR; TCRdb stores in-frame clones only, minus some. The sample gives around 45,000 clones, more than 70% of which show up once; over 2% is in the top ten. This TCR came from an adult with an advanced solid tumor such as melanoma, head and neck, liver or kidney cancer. The sequencing here drew on CD4+ or CD8+ T cells sorted from blood, taken in a trial of the OX40 agonist ivuxolimab. The chain recombines TRBV10-1 with TRBJ2-7, with TRBD2 identical over 12 bases. The CDR3 DNA reads TGCGCCAGCAGTCCTAGCGGGAGGGCCTACGAGCAGTACTTC. Translation: CASSPSGRAYEQYF.